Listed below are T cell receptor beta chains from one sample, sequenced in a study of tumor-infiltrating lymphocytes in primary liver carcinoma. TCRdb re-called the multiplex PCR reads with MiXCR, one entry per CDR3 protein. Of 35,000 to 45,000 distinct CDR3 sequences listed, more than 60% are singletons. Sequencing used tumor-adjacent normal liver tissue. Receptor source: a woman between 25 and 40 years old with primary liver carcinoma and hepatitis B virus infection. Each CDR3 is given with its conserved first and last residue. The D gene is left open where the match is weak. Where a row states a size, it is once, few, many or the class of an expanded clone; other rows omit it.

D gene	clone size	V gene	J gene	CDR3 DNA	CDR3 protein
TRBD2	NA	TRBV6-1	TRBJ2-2	TGTGCCAGCAAGGCGGGAGGGCTCGGGGTCTGCGGGGACCTGTTTTTT	CASKAGGLGVCGDLFF
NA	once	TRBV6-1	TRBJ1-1	TGTGCCAGCAGCGTCCTAGGAGTGAGCACTGAAGCTTTCTTT	CASSVLGVSTEAFF
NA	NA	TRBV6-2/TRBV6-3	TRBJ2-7	TGTGCCAGCTGTCAATTCTACAAGCAGTACTTC	CASCQFYKQYF
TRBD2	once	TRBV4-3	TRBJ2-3	TGCGTCAACAGCCAAGAAGGTCTAGCGGGAGGGCCAACAGATACGCAGTATTTT	CVNSQEGLAGGPTDTQYF
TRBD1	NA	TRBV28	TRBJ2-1	TGTGTCAGCAATCCAGAACAGGGGGCAGGGAGAGTCAATGAGCAGTTCTTC	CVSNPEQGAGRVNEQFF
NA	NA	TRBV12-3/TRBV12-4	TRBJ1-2	TGTGCCAGCAGTCCCCTGTCGGAGGACTCTCGTGGCTACACTTTC	CASSPLSEDSRGYTF
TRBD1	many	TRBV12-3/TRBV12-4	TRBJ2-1	TGTGCCAGCAGTTTAGCGGACAGGGACAATGAGCAGTTCTTC	CASSLADRDNEQFF
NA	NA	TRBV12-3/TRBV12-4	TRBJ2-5	TGTGCCAGCAACACTCACCCCGGGAGCGAAGAGACCCAGTACTTT	CASNTHPGSEETQYF
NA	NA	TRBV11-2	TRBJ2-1	TGTGCCAGCAGCCTAGAATCAGGGGGGGGGTATGAGCAGTTCTTC	CASSLESGGGYEQFF
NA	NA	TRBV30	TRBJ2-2	TGTGCCTGGAGTGCTGGACTTGTATGGGAGCTGTTTTTT	CAWSAGLVWELFF
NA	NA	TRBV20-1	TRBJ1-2	TGCAGTGCGAAGGGAGGGTGGCACGGCTACACCTTC	CSAKGGWHGYTF
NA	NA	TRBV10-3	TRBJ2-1	TGTGCCATCGGTGAGTCTGATAGTGAGCAGTTCTTC	CAIGESDSEQFF
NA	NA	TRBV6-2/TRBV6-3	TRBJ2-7	TGTGCCAGCAGTTACGAGGTACCCTACGAGCAGTACTTC	CASSYEVPYEQYF
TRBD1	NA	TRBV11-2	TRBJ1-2	TGTGCCAACAGCCCAGGGGGTACAGTCGCTGGCTACACCTTC	CANSPGGTVAGYTF
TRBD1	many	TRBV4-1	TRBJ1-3	TGCGCCAGCAGCCAAGGGGACAGCGGAAACACCATATATTTT	CASSQGDSGNTIYF
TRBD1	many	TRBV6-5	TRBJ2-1	TGTGCCAGCAGTTACGTGGGACAGGGCCACAATGAGCAGTTCTTC	CASSYVGQGHNEQFF
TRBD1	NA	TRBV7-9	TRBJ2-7	TGTGCCAGCACTCGACGGACAGGGGCCGACGAGCATTACTTC	CASTRRTGADEHYF